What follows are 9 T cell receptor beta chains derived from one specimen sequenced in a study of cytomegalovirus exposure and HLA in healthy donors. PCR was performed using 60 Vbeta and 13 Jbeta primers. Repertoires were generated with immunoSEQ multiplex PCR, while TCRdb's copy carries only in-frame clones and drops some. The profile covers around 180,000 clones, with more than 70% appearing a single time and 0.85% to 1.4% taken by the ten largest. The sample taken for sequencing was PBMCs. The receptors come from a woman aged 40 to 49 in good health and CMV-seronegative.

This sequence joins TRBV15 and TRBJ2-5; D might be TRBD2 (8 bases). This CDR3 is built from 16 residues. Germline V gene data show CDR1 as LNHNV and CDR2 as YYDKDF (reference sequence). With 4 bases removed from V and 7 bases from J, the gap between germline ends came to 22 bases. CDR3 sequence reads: CATSTPGGGYKGTQYF. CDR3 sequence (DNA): TGTGCCACCAGCACTCCGGGAGGGGGCTATAAGGGGACCCAGTACTTC. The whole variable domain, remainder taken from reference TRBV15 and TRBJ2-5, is DAMVIQNPRYQVTQFGKPVTLSCSQTLNHNVMYWYQQKSSQAPKLLFHYYDKDFNNEADTPDNFQSRRPNTSFCFLDIRSPGLGDTAMYLCATSTPGGGYKGTQYFGPGTRLLVL.

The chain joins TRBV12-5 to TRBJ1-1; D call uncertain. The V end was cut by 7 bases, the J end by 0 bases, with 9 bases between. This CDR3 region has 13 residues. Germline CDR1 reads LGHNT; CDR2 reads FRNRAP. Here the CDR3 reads CASALFMNTEAFF. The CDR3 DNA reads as TGTGCTAGTGCCCTTTTTATGAACACTGAAGCTTTCTTT.

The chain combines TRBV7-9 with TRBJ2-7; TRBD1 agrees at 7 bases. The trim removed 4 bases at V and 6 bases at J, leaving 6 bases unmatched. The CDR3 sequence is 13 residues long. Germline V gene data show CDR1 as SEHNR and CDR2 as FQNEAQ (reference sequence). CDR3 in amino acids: CASSSDNRGEQYF. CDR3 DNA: TGTGCCAGCAGCTCCGATAACAGGGGCGAGCAGTACTTC.

The CDR3 DNA sequence: TGTGCCAGTAGTATAGGAGGACAGGGTCTTTATGGCTACACCTTC. Its protein is CASSIGGQGLYGYTF. The chain combines TRBV19 with TRBJ1-2, with 8 bases identical to TRBD1. Germline-derived CDR1 and CDR2 are LNHDA and SQIVND (reference sequence). Trimming cost V 1 base and J 5 bases; bases outside gene matches: 6. The CDR3 extends over 15 amino acids.

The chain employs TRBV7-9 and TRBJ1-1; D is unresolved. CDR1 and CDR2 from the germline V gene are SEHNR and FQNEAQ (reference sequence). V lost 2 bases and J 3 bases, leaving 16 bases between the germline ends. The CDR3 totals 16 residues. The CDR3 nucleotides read TGTGCCAGCAGCTTATTAGGTTATGAGGCGGACACTGAAGCTTTCTTT. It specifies CASSLLGYEADTEAFF. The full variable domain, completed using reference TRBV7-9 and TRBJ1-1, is DTGVSQNPRHKITKRGQNVTFRCDPISEHNRLYWYRQTLGQGPEFLTYFQNEAQLEKSRLLSDRFSAERPKGSFSTLEIQRTEQGDSAMYLCASSLLGYEADTEAFFGQGTRLTVV.

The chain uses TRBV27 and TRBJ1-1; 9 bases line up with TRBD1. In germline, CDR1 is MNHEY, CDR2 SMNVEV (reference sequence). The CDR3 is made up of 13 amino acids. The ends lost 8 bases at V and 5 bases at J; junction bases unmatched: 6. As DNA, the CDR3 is TGTGCCAGCGGGACAGGGCGGGAGACTGAAGCTTTCTTT. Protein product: CASGTGRETEAFF.

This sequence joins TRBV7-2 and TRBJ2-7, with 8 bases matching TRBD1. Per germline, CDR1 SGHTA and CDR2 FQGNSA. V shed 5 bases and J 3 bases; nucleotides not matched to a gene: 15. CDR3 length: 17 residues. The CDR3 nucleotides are TGTGCCAGCAGCCCAGGGGGCTGGGGAAGGGCGGGCTACGAGCAGTACTTC. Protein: CASSPGGWGRAGYEQYF.

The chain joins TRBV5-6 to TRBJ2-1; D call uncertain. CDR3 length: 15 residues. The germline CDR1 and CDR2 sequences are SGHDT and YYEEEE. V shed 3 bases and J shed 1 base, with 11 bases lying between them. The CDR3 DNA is TGTGCCAGCAGCTATGCGTGGAGTTCCTACAATGAGCAGTTCTTC. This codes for CASSYAWSSYNEQFF.

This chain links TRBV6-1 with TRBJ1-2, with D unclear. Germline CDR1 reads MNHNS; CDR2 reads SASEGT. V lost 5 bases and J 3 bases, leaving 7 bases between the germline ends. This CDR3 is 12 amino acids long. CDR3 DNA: TGTGCCAGCAGTTTTGGAGACTATGGCTACACCTTC. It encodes CASSFGDYGYTF.